The 29 T cell receptor beta chains below were found in one sample sequenced in a study of T cells in Graves' hyperthyroidism and ophthalmopathy. RNA transcripts served as the template for amplifying TCR beta CDR3 regions. Using the HTBI primer set, a first-round RT-PCR was run on the TCR CDR3. One entry per CDR3 protein, called by TCRdb with MiXCR from the multiplex PCR reads. In the table there are 600,000 to 650,000 distinct CDR3 sequences, 16% of which are singletons. The sample comprised blood. Receptor source: a woman aged 25 to 45 with Graves' hyperthyroidism.

The chain carries TRBV5-4 and TRBJ2-5, with a weak D call TRBD1 (5 bases). Looked up from germline, CDR1 is SGHNT and CDR2 is YYREEE (reference sequence). This CDR3 region has 14 residues. V dropped 1 base and J dropped 3 bases, with 10 bases sitting between them. The CDR3 DNA reads TGTGCCAGCAGCTTGCGACAGTCAAAAGAGACCCAGTACTTC. Protein product: CASSLRQSKETQYF. Complete variable domain (other parts from reference TRBV5-4 and TRBJ2-5): ETGVTQSPTHLIKTRGQQVTLRCSSQSGHNTVSWYQQALGQGPQFIFQYYREEENGRGNFPPRFSGLQFPNYSSELNVNALELDDSALYLCASSLRQSKETQYFGPGTRLLVL.

Comment on this clonotype: A read error is possible here, since a much larger clone lies one base away. The chain recombines TRBV5-1 with TRBJ2-3; D unresolved. The CDR3 is 14 amino acids. The V end lost 7 bases, the J end lost 5 bases, and 17 bases lay between the germline ends. Germline-derived CDR1 and CDR2 are SGHRS and YFSETQ. The CDR3 coding sequence is TGCGCCAGCGTCTCCTTACCTGGGAAAGATACGCAGTATTTT. Its protein is CASVSLPGKDTQYF.

The chain recombines TRBV6-5 with TRBJ1-5; 7 nucleotides align to TRBD1. There are 16 residues in the CDR3. Germline V gives CDR1 MNHEY, CDR2 SVGAGI. V lost 9 bases, J lost 2 bases, and 13 bases stayed unmatched. The CDR3 is CASTPDFTGGNQPQHF. In DNA, the CDR3 is TGTGCCAGTACCCCAGATTTCACAGGGGGCAATCAGCCCCAGCATTTT.

Many counts were recorded for this clonotype. The chain recombines TRBV28 with TRBJ1-3; D might be TRBD1 (5 bases). Trimming left V 6 bases short and J 4 bases short, with 19 bases between. Germline V lookup: CDR1 MDHEN, CDR2 SYDVKM. The CDR3 loop spans 16 amino acids. The CDR3 loop reads CASSSSGMGLGNTIYF. The CDR3 region has the DNA TGTGCCAGCAGCTCAAGCGGGATGGGGCTCGGAAACACCATATATTTT.

This clonotype has a count of ten or more. This sequence joins TRBV12-3 or TRBV12-4 and TRBJ2-1; tentative D call: TRBD2 (5 bases). V gave up 6 bases and J gave up 8 bases, with 20 bases separating them. This CDR3 is 15 amino acids long. The CDR3 protein is CASRSLVASRDEQFF. The CDR3 bases are TGTGCCAGCAGATCACTAGTGGCCAGTCGGGATGAGCAGTTCTTC.

The chain carries TRBV29-1 and TRBJ2-2, with 8 nucleotides matching TRBD2. V shed 4 bases, J shed 5 bases, and the junction held 3 bases outside the gene matches. CDR3 length: 13 residues. Germline V lookup: CDR1 SQVTM, CDR2 ANQGSEA. The CDR3 reads CSVGPSGTGELFF. CDR3 in DNA: TGCAGCGTTGGCCCTAGCGGGACCGGGGAGCTGTTTTTT.

For this clonotype: A clone one base away is much larger, so this may be a read error. The conserved closing phenylalanine or tryptophan is absent in this CDR3, likely reflecting a read error. The chain has TRBV13 and TRBJ2-7, with 10 bases that match TRBD2. V shed 5 bases and J 2 bases; nucleotides not matched to a gene: 6. Germline assignment: CDR1 PRHDT and CDR2 FYEKMQ (reference sequence). The CDR3 contains 15 residues. CDR3: CASSLGTSATYEQYL. CDR3 sequence (DNA): TGTGCCAGCAGCCTCGGGACTAGCGCAACCTACGAGCAGTACCTC.

The chain is built from TRBV6-1 and TRBJ2-3; 8 bases are shared with TRBD1. The CDR3 loop spans 14 amino acids. The V segment lost 9 bases and the J segment 2 bases; nucleotides outside the gene matches: 7. CDR1 is MNHNS and CDR2 is SASEGT in the germline V gene. The CDR3 DNA reads as TGTGCCAGTAACCGACAGGGGTACACAGATACGCAGTATTTT. This codes for CASNRQGYTDTQYF.

This clonotype has at least ten counts. The V and J genes are TRBV6-2 or TRBV6-3 and TRBJ2-1; tentatively, D is TRBD2 (6 bases). Germline-derived CDR1 and CDR2 are MNHEY and SVGEGT. Trimming took 0 bases from V and 2 from J, leaving 14 bases between them. The CDR3 contains 17 residues. In DNA, the CDR3 is TGTGCCAGCAGTTACTCAGTGGGCGGGAAAACCTACAATGAGCAGTTCTTC. Translating gives CASSYSVGGKTYNEQFF.

In this sample, this clonotype turned up a few times. The chain links TRBV7-2 to TRBJ1-1; D perhaps matches TRBD1 (6 bases). CDR1 is SGHTA and CDR2 is FQGNSA in the germline V gene. Trimming took 5 bases from V and 5 from J, leaving 15 bases between them. The length of the CDR3 is 14 residues. The CDR3 loop reads CASSVAGRGTEAFF. As DNA, the CDR3 is TGTGCCAGCAGCGTGGCAGGGAGGGGGACTGAAGCTTTCTTT.

The chain is built from TRBV5-6 and TRBJ1-1; D perhaps matches TRBD1 (6 bases). This CDR3 region has 14 residues. V lost 4 bases, J lost 6 bases, and 16 bases lay in between. In germline, CDR1 is SGHDT, CDR2 YYEEEE. The CDR3 DNA sequence: TGTGCCAGCAGCGCAAACACAGGGTACGCTGAAGCTTTCTTT. Protein: CASSANTGYAEAFF.

Details on this clonotype: A much larger clone is a single base away; this may be a read error. This chain uses TRBV28 with TRBJ2-6; D perhaps matches TRBD1 (6 bases). Looked up from germline, CDR1 is MDHEN and CDR2 is SYDVKM. V lost 11 bases, J lost 2 bases, and 10 bases lay in between. The CDR3 consists of 13 residues. CDR3: CACRQAGANVLTF. DNA for the CDR3: TGTGCCTGCCGACAGGCTGGGGCCAACGTCCTGACTTTC. The complete variable domain, with remaining parts taken from reference TRBV28 and TRBJ2-6, reads DVKVTQSSRYLVKRTGEKVFLECVQDMDHENMFWYRQDPGLGLRLIYFSYDVKMKEKGDIPEGYSVSREKKERFSLILESASTNQTSMYLCACRQAGANVLTFGAGSRLTVL.

This clonotype was recorded a few times. This chain connects TRBV6-1 to TRBJ2-5, with D perhaps being TRBD1 or TRBD2 (5 bases each). Trimming pared 5 bases from V and 2 bases from J, leaving 12 bases between. CDR1 is MNHNS and CDR2 is SASEGT in the germline V gene. This CDR3 comprises 14 residues. The CDR3 protein is CASSPMGDQETQYF. DNA for the CDR3: TGTGCCAGCAGTCCCATGGGGGATCAAGAGACCCAGTACTTC.

This clonotype was seen at least ten times. The V and J genes are TRBV2 and TRBJ1-5; D ambiguous. Germline loops: CDR1 SNHLY, CDR2 FYNNEI. This CDR3 has 15 residues. The V end was cut by 6 bases, the J end by 1 base, with 13 bases between. CDR3 sequence (DNA): TGTGCCAGCAGACCGGAGGGAGGGAGCAATCAGCCCCAGCATTTT. Amino acids: CASRPEGGSNQPQHF.

This clonotype has a count of ten or more. The rearrangement joins TRBV6-1 to TRBJ2-7, with D tentatively TRBD1 (6 bases). Trimming pared 3 bases from V and 3 bases from J, leaving 12 bases between. The CDR3 sequence is 14 residues long. Germline CDR1 and CDR2: MNHNS and SASEGT. The CDR3 loop reads CASSEDSLYYEQYF. The CDR3 DNA sequence: TGTGCCAGCAGTGAGGACAGCTTATACTACGAGCAGTACTTC.

Concerning this clonotype itself: The junction does not match germline at one end; this may be a read error. J is TRBJ2-3 and V is TRBV12-3 or TRBV12-4; D assignment may be TRBD1 or TRBD2 (5 bases each). This CDR3 comprises 14 residues. For the CDR3, the DNA is TGTGCCGGCAGTATAACCTCAGAGGGGGATACGCAGTATTTT. Translating it yields CAGSITSEGDTQYF.

This clonotype was seen repeatedly, ten times or more. V usage is TRBV20-1 and J usage is TRBJ2-1, with D hard to call. This CDR3 comprises 11 residues. V gave up 8 bases and J gave up 5 bases, with 10 bases separating them. CDR1 is DFQATT, CDR2 SNEGSKA, per germline (reference sequence). In DNA form, the CDR3 reads TGCAGTAGAAGTTCGGACAATGAGCAGTTCTTC. Translation gives CSRSSDNEQFF.

This clonotype was found many times. The rearrangement links TRBV3-1 to TRBJ2-7; the match to TRBD2 covers 10 bases. With V trimmed by 4 bases and J by 1 base, 13 bases remained unmatched. The germline V gene has CDR1 LGHDT and CDR2 YNNKEL (reference sequence). CDR3 length: 18 amino acids. CDR3 nucleotides: TGTGCCAGCAGCCTCAGGAGCTCCGGACTAGCGGATTCCTACGAGCAGTACTTC. It translates to CASSLRSSGLADSYEQYF.

This clonotype was counted only a few times. A much bigger clone sits one base away, suggesting this may be a read error. The chain employs TRBV28 and TRBJ1-2; 10 nucleotides match TRBD1. The CDR3 runs 15 residues. The germline gives CDR1 MDHEN, CDR2 SYDVKM. CDR3 nucleotide sequence: TGTGCCAACAGTTTATACGGGACAGGGGTAGATGGCTACACCTTC. Amino acids: CANSLYGTGVDGYTF.

This clonotype showed up many times. The chain carries TRBV20-1 and TRBJ2-1, with a possible D match to TRBD2 (6 bases). Germline V gene lookup returns CDR1 DFQATT and CDR2 SNEGSKA (reference sequence). V was cut by 0 bases and J by 3 bases, with 9 bases left in between. The CDR3 loop spans 14 amino acids. The DNA of the CDR3 is TGCAGTGCTAGAGATCCCGGGGGCTACAATGAGCAGTTCTTC. Its protein product is CSARDPGGYNEQFF.

This clonotype appeared many times. The chain recombines TRBV30 with TRBJ1-2; no firm D call. CDR3 length: 12 residues. The V gene lost 0 bases and the J gene lost 7 bases, with 9 bases spanning the gap. CDR1 is GTSNPN and CDR2 is SVGIG in the germline V gene (reference sequence). The CDR3 here is CAWSVRFTGYTF. As DNA, the CDR3 is TGTGCCTGGAGTGTAAGGTTCACTGGCTACACCTTC.

The chain links TRBV28 to TRBJ1-5; D unclear. Germline V lookup: CDR1 MDHEN, CDR2 SYDVKM. The germline V and J ends were trimmed by 6 bases and 0 bases, with 15 bases remaining between them. There are 16 residues in the CDR3. The CDR3 loop is CASRRPHSFSNQPQHF. CDR3 in DNA: TGTGCCAGCAGGCGACCTCACAGCTTTAGCAATCAGCCCCAGCATTTT. Full variable domain (missing parts from reference TRBV28 and TRBJ1-5): DVKVTQSSRYLVKRTGEKVFLECVQDMDHENMFWYRQDPGLGLRLIYFSYDVKMKEKGDIPEGYSVSREKKERFSLILESASTNQTSMYLCASRRPHSFSNQPQHFGDGTRLSIL.

The rearrangement links TRBV7-9 to TRBJ2-5; 8 nucleotides align to TRBD2. J lost 4 bases, V lost 6 bases, and 7 bases had no gene match. This CDR3 contains 14 residues. The V gene's germline CDR1 is SEHNR and CDR2 FQNEAQ (reference sequence). CDR3 sequence: CASRSAGEGETQYF. DNA for the CDR3: TGTGCCAGCAGGTCAGCGGGAGAGGGAGAGACCCAGTACTTC.

The chain joins TRBV6-1 to TRBJ1-2; the match to TRBD1 covers 9 bases. The V gene end was trimmed by 5 bases and the J gene end by 8 bases; junction bases not matched to a gene: 6. The CDR3 totals 13 residues. The germline V gene has CDR1 MNHNS and CDR2 SASEGT. The CDR3: CASSLDRGNGYTF. In DNA, the CDR3 is TGTGCCAGCAGTTTGGACAGGGGTAACGGCTACACCTTC.

The J gene is TRBJ2-2, the V gene TRBV25-1; 10 bases are shared with TRBD2. The CDR3 is made up of 16 amino acids. V lost 1 base and J lost 7; bases outside the gene matches: 6. Germline V gene sequence: CDR1 MGHDK, CDR2 SYGVNS. The DNA of the CDR3 is TGTGCCAGCAGTGAATCCAGCGGGAGGGCGAACGGGGAGCTGTTTTTT. Its protein is CASSESSGRANGELFF.

About this clonotype itself: One end of the junction varies from germline; a read error may be responsible. J is TRBJ2-5 and V is TRBV12-3 or TRBV12-4; TRBD1 aligns across 9 bases. The CDR3 contains 14 residues. The CDR3 reads CASSSGTGLETLYF. CDR3 sequence (DNA): TGTGCCAGCAGTTCTGGGACAGGGCTGGAGACCCTGTACTTC.

This clonotype has only a few counts. The rearrangement uses TRBV6-2 or TRBV6-3 and TRBJ2-6; 8 bases are a match to TRBD1. CDR3 size: 18 residues. Germline V gives CDR1 MNHEY, CDR2 SVGEGT. J lost 4 bases, V lost 4 bases, and 12 bases had no gene match. The CDR3 DNA sequence: TGTGCCAGCAGTTCCGGCCGTCGACAGGGGCGAGGGGCCAACGTCCTGACTTTC. This encodes CASSSGRRQGRGANVLTF.

At least ten counts were recorded for this clonotype. The chain employs TRBV20-1 and TRBJ2-5, with TRBD2 matching over 7 bases. Trimming removed 4 bases from V and 5 bases from J; junction bases left unmatched: 13. Germline V CDR1 and CDR2: DFQATT, SNEGSKA (reference sequence). The CDR3 totals 15 residues. As DNA, the CDR3 is TGCAGTGCTACCATTGGACTGGGTAGCGGGGAGACCCAGTACTTC. It is translated as CSATIGLGSGETQYF.

This clonotype has at least ten counts. V usage is TRBV18 and J usage is TRBJ1-1; D is possibly TRBD1 (5 bases). The germline V gene has CDR1 KGHSH and CDR2 LQKENI. The CDR3 totals 14 residues. V shed 2 bases and J shed 1 base, with 8 bases lying between them. CDR3 amino acids: CASSPRTQNTEAFF. CDR3 nucleotide sequence: TGTGCCAGCTCACCAAGGACACAGAACACTGAAGCTTTCTTT.